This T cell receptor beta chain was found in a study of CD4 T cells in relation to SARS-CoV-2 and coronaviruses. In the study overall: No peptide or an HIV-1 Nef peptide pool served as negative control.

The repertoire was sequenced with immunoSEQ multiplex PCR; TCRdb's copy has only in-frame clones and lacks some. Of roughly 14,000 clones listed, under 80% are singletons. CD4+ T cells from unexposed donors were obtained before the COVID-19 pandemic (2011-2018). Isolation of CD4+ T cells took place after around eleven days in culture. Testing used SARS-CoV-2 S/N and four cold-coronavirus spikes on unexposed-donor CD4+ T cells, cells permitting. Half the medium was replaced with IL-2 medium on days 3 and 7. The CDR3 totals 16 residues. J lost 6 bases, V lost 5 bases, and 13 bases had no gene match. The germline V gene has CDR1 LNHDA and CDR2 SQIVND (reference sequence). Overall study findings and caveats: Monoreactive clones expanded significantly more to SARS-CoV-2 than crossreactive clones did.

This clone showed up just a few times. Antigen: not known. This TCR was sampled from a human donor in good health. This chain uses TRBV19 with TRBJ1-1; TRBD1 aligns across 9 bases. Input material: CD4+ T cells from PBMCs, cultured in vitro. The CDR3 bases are TGTGCCAGTAGTCTGATTTCGGGACAGGGTGCGGCTGAAGCTTTCTTT. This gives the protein CASSLISGQGAAEAFF.